This T cell receptor beta chain was found in a study of blood T cells in healthy people across ages. The CDR3 has 12 residues. CDR1 and CDR2 (germline): SEHNR, FQNEAQ (reference sequence). Trimming removed 1 base at V and 7 bases at J, with 4 bases between. With a J-beta primer mix and a sample-barcoded 5' primer, a second PCR ran roughly 6 to 11 cycles. MiXCR was run by TCRdb on the 5' RACE reads, yielding one entry per CDR3 protein. The table records more than 900,000 distinct CDR3 sequences, approximately 25% of them present only once. Samples each yielded at least 6 micrograms of total RNA. These data also featured in a second study, about T cells of mothers and their children. That source notes: In each mother, TCR beta CDR3 reads exceeded 9 million; in each child, they numbered approximately 3 million. Not a single persistent microchimeric T cell clone was detected.

The receptor's source is a girl aged 2 to 9 in good health. What was sequenced was blood. The chain links TRBV7-9 to TRBJ1-4, with unresolved D. CDR3 amino acids: CASSLVVEKLFF. DNA for the CDR3: TGTGCCAGCAGCTTAGTCGTTGAAAAACTGTTTTTT.